The 25 T cell receptor beta chains presented below share a single source sample, sequenced in a study of T-cell memory formation after mild COVID-19. TCRdb used MiXCR to reprocess the 5' RACE reads, holding one entry per CDR3 protein. The profile shows some 350,000 distinct CDR3 sequences, under 15% of them singletons. The specimen was PBMCs or a T cell subset sorted from them (not recorded which). The source of these receptors is a man younger than 30 who had mild COVID-19 (a few samples of this study predate the infection). Cell type and time point are not known.

This clonotype showed up many times. This chain uses TRBV29-1 with TRBJ1-1; D is ambiguous. Trimming removed 4 bases from V and 11 bases from J, with 14 bases in between. Per germline, CDR1 SQVTM and CDR2 ANQGSEA. The CDR3 sequence is 11 residues long. The CDR3 is CSVVVLGRAFF. The CDR3 nucleotides are TGCAGCGTTGTCGTACTCGGACGGGCTTTCTTT. The entire variable domain, with the rest obtained from reference TRBV29-1 and TRBJ1-1, is as follows: SAVISQKPSRDICQRGTSLTIQCQVDSQVTMMFWYRQQPGQSLTLIATANQGSEATYESGFVIDKFPISRPNLTFSTLTVSNMSPEDSSIYLCSVVVLGRAFFGQGTRLTVV.

In its sample, this clonotype was seen a few times. This sequence joins TRBV7-9 and TRBJ2-2; TRBD1 might be the D (6 bases). Per the germline V gene, CDR1 is SEHNR and CDR2 is FQNEAQ (reference sequence). Trimming stripped 5 bases from V and 1 base from J, with 11 bases between. The CDR3 sequence is 15 residues long. CDR3 loop: CASSGPGQNTGELFF. The CDR3 DNA sequence: TGTGCCAGCAGCGGGCCGGGACAGAACACCGGGGAGCTGTTTTTT.

This clonotype appeared many times. The rearrangement joins TRBV5-8 to TRBJ2-3; 7 bases line up with TRBD1. There are 15 residues in the CDR3. Germline V gives CDR1 SGHTS, CDR2 YDEGEE. V shed 2 bases, J shed 2 bases, and the junction held 5 bases outside the gene matches. CDR3: CASSLRDSYTDTQYF. The CDR3 region has the DNA TGTGCCAGCAGCTTAAGGGACAGCTACACAGATACGCAGTATTTT.

This rearrangement joins TRBV20-1 to TRBJ2-2, with D hard to call. CDR3 size: 15 residues. CDR1 DFQATT and CDR2 SNEGSKA come from the germline V gene (reference sequence). The V end was cut by 3 bases, the J end by 4 bases, with 15 bases between. The CDR3 reads CSASSAARPTGELFF. In DNA form, the CDR3 reads TGCAGTGCTAGTTCCGCGGCTAGGCCCACCGGGGAGCTGTTTTTT.

This chain joins TRBV6-5 and TRBJ1-1; D is undetermined. V dropped 0 bases and J dropped 8 bases, with 10 bases sitting between them. The CDR3 is 13 residues long. Per germline, CDR1 MNHEY and CDR2 SVGAGI. The chain's CDR3 is CASSYSIGQEAFF. The DNA for the CDR3 is TGTGCCAGCAGTTACTCGATTGGGCAGGAAGCTTTCTTT.

This clonotype occurred a few times. This chain links TRBV29-1 with TRBJ2-7; 7 bases align to TRBD1. The CDR3 sequence is 10 residues long. Germline V CDR1 and CDR2: SQVTM, ANQGSEA. Unmatched junction bases numbered 0, after V lost 4 bases and J lost 6 bases. CDR3: CSVGDSEQYF. The CDR3 region has the DNA TGCAGCGTTGGGGACAGCGAGCAGTACTTC.

This clonotype was recorded many times. The V and J genes are TRBV20-1 and TRBJ2-3, with TRBD2 identical over 8 bases. Trimming removed 5 bases from V and 3 bases from J; junction bases left unmatched: 10. CDR1 DFQATT and CDR2 SNEGSKA come from the germline V gene (reference sequence). The CDR3 is 15 residues long. The chain's CDR3 is CSAHSAGGGTDTQYF. The CDR3, as DNA: TGCAGTGCTCATTCTGCGGGGGGAGGAACAGATACGCAGTATTTT.

This clonotype came up once. The chain has TRBV14 and TRBJ2-1; 8 bases fit TRBD2. The CDR3 extends over 16 amino acids. The J segment lost 3 bases and the V segment lost 1 base, leaving 5 bases of the junction unmatched. CDR1 is SGHDN and CDR2 is FVKESK in the germline V gene. CDR3 sequence: CASSQGGSGGYNEQFF. The CDR3 coding sequence is TGTGCCAGCAGCCAAGGTGGGAGCGGGGGCTACAATGAGCAGTTCTTC.

J is TRBJ1-1 and V is TRBV5-1, with 8 bases aligning to TRBD1. V lost 3 bases and J lost 1; bases outside the gene matches: 5. Germline V lookup: CDR1 SGHRS, CDR2 YFSETQ. The CDR3 is made up of 15 amino acids. CDR3 coding DNA: TGCGCCAGCAGCTCGTGGACAGGGCCGAACACTGAAGCTTTCTTT. Translated: CASSSWTGPNTEAFF.

The chain has TRBV19 and TRBJ1-1; 9 bases line up with TRBD1. After removal of 4 bases from V and 8 bases from J, the junction contained 11 bases not matched to a gene. CDR1 is LNHDA, CDR2 SQIVND, per germline (reference sequence). The CDR3 sequence is 15 residues long. CDR3 DNA: TGTGCCAGTAGTACCCCGACTATGGGACAGGGAGAAGCTTTCTTT. Translating gives CASSTPTMGQGEAFF.

This sequence joins TRBV9 and TRBJ1-5; D not certain. Germline-derived CDR1 and CDR2 are SGDLS and YYNGEE. The CDR3 is made up of 12 amino acids. The V and J ends lost 4 bases and 7 bases respectively, with 9 bases between them. In nucleotides, the CDR3 is TGTGCCAGCAGCCCCCGAGACCAGCCCCAGCATTTT. This codes for CASSPRDQPQHF.

This chain joins TRBV24-1 and TRBJ1-2; D gene unclear. CDR3 size: 13 residues. V was cut by 9 bases and J by 2 bases, with 12 bases left in between. Germline loops: CDR1 KGHDR, CDR2 SFDVKD. The CDR3 sequence: CATASGSNYGYTF. As DNA, the CDR3 is TGTGCCACCGCCAGCGGCTCGAACTATGGCTACACCTTC.

V and J are TRBV7-9 and TRBJ2-3; D perhaps matches TRBD2 (6 bases). The CDR3 is made up of 15 amino acids. Germline V lookup: CDR1 SEHNR, CDR2 FQNEAQ (reference sequence). V was clipped by 2 bases and J by 4 bases, with 13 bases between them. The CDR3 sequence: CASSLSIAVADTQYF. Here the CDR3 DNA reads TGTGCCAGCAGCTTATCAATAGCGGTGGCAGATACGCAGTATTTT.

This chain uses TRBV6-6 with TRBJ1-3, with D hard to call. Trimming removed 10 bases at V and 0 bases at J, with 7 bases between. Germline loops: CDR1 MNHNY, CDR2 SVGAGI (reference sequence). The CDR3 covers 12 residues. Here the CDR3 DNA reads TGTGCCAAAGTTCGCTCTGGAAACACCATATATTTT. Encoded protein: CAKVRSGNTIYF.

V and J are TRBV5-4 and TRBJ2-3; 13 positions agree with TRBD2. After removal of 2 bases from V and 6 bases from J, the junction contained 6 bases not matched to a gene. The CDR3 has 16 amino acids. The V gene's germline CDR1 is SGHNT and CDR2 YYREEE (reference sequence). The DNA for the CDR3 is TGTGCCAGCAGCTTTACTAGCGGGGGGGCCGGGGATACGCAGTATTTT. Translation: CASSFTSGGAGDTQYF.

The rearrangement links TRBV5-1 to TRBJ2-2; 9 bases fit TRBD1. V gave up 4 bases and J gave up 4 bases; unmatched junction bases: 5. Germline V gene sequence: CDR1 SGHRS, CDR2 YFSETQ. The CDR3 sequence is 15 residues long. CDR3 nucleotide sequence: TGCGCCAGCAGCCTCGGGGACAGGGTCACCGGGGAGCTGTTTTTT. Amino acids: CASSLGDRVTGELFF.

This clonotype was observed many times. The gene calls are TRBV7-6 and TRBJ2-2; possibly TRBD1 or TRBD2 for D (5 bases each). Germline V gives CDR1 SGHVS, CDR2 FNYEAQ. The CDR3 consists of 15 residues. Trimming cost V 5 bases and J 4 bases, with 14 bases left between them. CDR3 nucleotides: TGTGCCAGCAGCCCGGCTGTGGGGACCACCGGGGAGCTGTTTTTT. The encoded protein is CASSPAVGTTGELFF.

This clonotype has only a few counts. The chain has TRBV5-1 and TRBJ2-4, with 8 bases fitting TRBD2. Germline assignment: CDR1 SGHRS and CDR2 YFSETQ. With V trimmed by 4 bases and J by 4 bases, 10 bases remained unmatched. CDR3 length: 16 residues. The DNA for the CDR3 is TGCGCCAGCAGCCCCACCCGGGGGGGGGTGAAAAACATTCAGTACTTC. Its protein is CASSPTRGGVKNIQYF. Supplemented by reference TRBV5-1 and TRBJ2-4, the full variable domain reads KAGVTQTPRYLIKTRGQQVTLSCSPISGHRSVSWYQQTPGQGLQFLFEYFSETQRNKGNFPGRFSGRQFSNSRSEMNVSTLELGDSALYLCASSPTRGGVKNIQYFGAGTRLSVL.

This rearrangement joins TRBV7-3 to TRBJ2-5; D may correspond to TRBD1 or TRBD2 (7 bases each). V dropped 8 bases and J dropped 0 bases, with 16 bases sitting between them. This CDR3 has 15 amino acids. Germline CDR1 reads SGHTA; CDR2 reads FQGTGA. The CDR3 loop is CASSGGDGYQETQYF. The CDR3, as DNA: TGTGCCAGCTCAGGGGGGGACGGATACCAAGAGACCCAGTACTTC.

This clonotype turned up a few times. V gene TRBV12-3 or TRBV12-4 combines with J gene TRBJ2-5, with D perhaps matching TRBD1 or TRBD2 (5 bases each). The CDR3 extends over 15 amino acids. Trimming took off 3 bases at V and 1 base at J, with 12 bases between the two ends. The CDR3: CASSFMGEIQETQYF. Written as DNA, the CDR3 is TGTGCCAGCAGTTTTATGGGGGAAATCCAAGAGACCCAGTACTTC.

This chain uses TRBV7-2 with TRBJ2-5; 7 bases agree with TRBD2. V trimming: 5 bases; J trimming: 1 base; junction bases outside the gene matches: 7. This CDR3 comprises 15 residues. In germline, CDR1 is SGHTA, CDR2 FQGNSA. DNA for the CDR3: TGTGCCAGCAGCGCCAGCGGGGAGACCCAAGAGACCCAGTACTTC. It encodes CASSASGETQETQYF.

This clonotype was found a few times. This chain joins TRBV20-1 and TRBJ1-2; unclear D gene. Trimming cost V 2 bases and J 8 bases, with 18 bases left between them. This CDR3 has 14 amino acids. The germline gives CDR1 DFQATT, CDR2 SNEGSKA (reference sequence). The CDR3 loop is CSARNLGASGGYTF. The CDR3 DNA reads as TGCAGTGCTAGAAATCTCGGCGCGAGTGGGGGCTACACCTTC.

The chain employs TRBV19 and TRBJ1-1, with 9 bases matching TRBD1. The V segment lost 3 bases and the J segment 2 bases; nucleotides outside the gene matches: 4. This CDR3 region has 15 residues. CDR1 LNHDA and CDR2 SQIVND come from the germline V gene (reference sequence). CDR3 residues: CASSIGTGFNTEAFF. DNA for the CDR3: TGTGCCAGTAGTATCGGGACAGGGTTTAACACTGAAGCTTTCTTT.

The gene calls are TRBV28 and TRBJ1-1, with a weak D call TRBD1 (6 bases). The CDR3 is 15 residues long. The V end was cut by 5 bases, the J end by 6 bases, with 19 bases between. The germline CDR1 and CDR2 sequences are MDHEN and SYDVKM. In DNA, the CDR3 is TGTGCCAGCAGTAAAAACACAGGGAGAAAGGCTGAAGCTTTCTTT. Its protein is CASSKNTGRKAEAFF.

V gene TRBV20-1 combines with J gene TRBJ1-4; D gene uncertain. Between the trimmed V and J ends, which lost 6 bases and 5 bases, there was a span of 16 bases. The CDR3 extends over 14 amino acids. CDR1 and CDR2 from the germline V gene are DFQATT and SNEGSKA (reference sequence). The CDR3 spells CSAIGRESNEKLFF. CDR3 DNA sequence: TGCAGTGCCATCGGCAGAGAGTCGAATGAAAAACTGTTTTTT.